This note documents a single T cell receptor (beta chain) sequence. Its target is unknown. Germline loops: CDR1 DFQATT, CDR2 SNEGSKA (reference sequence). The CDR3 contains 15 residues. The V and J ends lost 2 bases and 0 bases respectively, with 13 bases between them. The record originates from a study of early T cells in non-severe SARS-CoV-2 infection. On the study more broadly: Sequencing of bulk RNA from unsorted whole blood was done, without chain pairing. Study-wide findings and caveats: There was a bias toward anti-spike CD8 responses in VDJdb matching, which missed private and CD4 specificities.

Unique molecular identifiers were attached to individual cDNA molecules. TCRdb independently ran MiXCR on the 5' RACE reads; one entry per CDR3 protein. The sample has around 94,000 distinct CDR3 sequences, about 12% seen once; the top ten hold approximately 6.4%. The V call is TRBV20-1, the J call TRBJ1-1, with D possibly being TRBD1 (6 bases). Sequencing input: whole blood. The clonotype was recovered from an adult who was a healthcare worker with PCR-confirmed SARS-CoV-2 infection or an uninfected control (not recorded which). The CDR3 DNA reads TGCAGTGCTAGAAGGGGGTTTGAAATGAACACTGAAGCTTTCTTT. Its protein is CSARRGFEMNTEAFF.